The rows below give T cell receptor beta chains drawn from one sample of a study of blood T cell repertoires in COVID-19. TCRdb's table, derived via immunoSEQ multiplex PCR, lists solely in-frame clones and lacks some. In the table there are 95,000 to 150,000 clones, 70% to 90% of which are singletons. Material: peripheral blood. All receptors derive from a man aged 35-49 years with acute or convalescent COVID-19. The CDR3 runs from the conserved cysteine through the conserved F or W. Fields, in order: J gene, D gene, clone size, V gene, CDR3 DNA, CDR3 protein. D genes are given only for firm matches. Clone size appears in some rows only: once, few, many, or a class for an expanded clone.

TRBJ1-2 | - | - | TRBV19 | TGTGCCAGTAGTCCAAGTACCCCCGCCGGTAAGGGCTACACCTTC | CASSPSTPAGKGYTF
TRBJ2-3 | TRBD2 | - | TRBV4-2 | TGTGCCAGCAGCCAAGATCTTCGGACTAGCGGGAGTGGCACAGATACGCAGTATTTT | CASSQDLRTSGSGTDTQYF
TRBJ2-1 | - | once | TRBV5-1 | TGCGCCAGCAGCTTGAACGTCGGGAGCTCCACCGTCAATGAGCAGTTCTTC | CASSLNVGSSTVNEQFF
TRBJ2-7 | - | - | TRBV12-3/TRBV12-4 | TGTGCCAGCTCTAGAACCTACGAGCAGTACTTC | CASSRTYEQYF
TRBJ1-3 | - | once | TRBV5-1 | TGCGCCAGCAGCTTGACAGATCCAGGAAACACCATATATTTT | CASSLTDPGNTIYF
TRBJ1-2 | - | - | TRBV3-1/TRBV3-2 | TGTGCCAGCAGCCAAGCGGCAGGGCTCTATGGCTACACCTTC | CASSQAAGLYGYTF
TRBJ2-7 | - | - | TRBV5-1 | TGCGCCAGCAGCCGGGAGGGGACAGGGTCCTACGAGCAGTACTTC | CASSREGTGSYEQYF
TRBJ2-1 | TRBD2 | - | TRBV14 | TGTGCCAGCAGCCAAATAGCGGGAGGCTACAATGAGCAGTTCTTC | CASSQIAGGYNEQFF
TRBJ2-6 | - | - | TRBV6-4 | TGTGCCAGCAGTGAGGGGGCAGCGGGGGCCAACGTCCTGACTTTC | CASSEGAAGANVLTF
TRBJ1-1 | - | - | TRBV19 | TGTGCCAGTAGTAGGCAGAGGGGGACTGAAGCTTTCTTT | CASSRQRGTEAFF
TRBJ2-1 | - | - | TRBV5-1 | TGCGCCAGCAGCTACGAGAGCTCCTACAATGAGCAGTTCTTC | CASSYESSYNEQFF
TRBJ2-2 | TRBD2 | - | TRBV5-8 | TGTGCCAGCAGGATACTCCTAGCGGGGAACACCGGGGAGCTGTTTTTT | CASRILLAGNTGELFF
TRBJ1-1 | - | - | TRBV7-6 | TGTGCCAGCAGCTTTCGGGGGAACACTGAAGCTTTCTTT | CASSFRGNTEAFF
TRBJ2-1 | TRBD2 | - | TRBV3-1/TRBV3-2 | TGTGCCAGCAGCCCGCTAGCGGGGGGTTACAATGAGCAGTTCTTC | CASSPLAGGYNEQFF
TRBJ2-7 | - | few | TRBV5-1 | TGCGCCAGCAGCCCGGGGTGGGCTGATTCGTACGAGCAGTACTTC | CASSPGWADSYEQYF
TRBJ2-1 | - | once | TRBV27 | TGTGCCAGCATCCCCCAAGGACGTAGCAGGGTTGAGCAGTTCTTC | CASIPQGRSRVEQFF
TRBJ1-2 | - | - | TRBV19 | TGTGCCAGTAGCAGGCAGGGCATCGGCTACACCTTC | CASSRQGIGYTF
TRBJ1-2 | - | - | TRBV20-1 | TGCAGTGCTAATTTTCAAGCGGGCTACACCTTC | CSANFQAGYTF
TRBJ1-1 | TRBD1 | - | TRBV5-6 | TGTGCCAGCAGCTTGGCCGGACAGGAGAAGATCGGGGCTTTCTTT | CASSLAGQEKIGAFF
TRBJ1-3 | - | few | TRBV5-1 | TGCGCCAGCAGCTTGGAGGCAGCAGGTAGCTCTGGAAACACCATATATTTT | CASSLEAAGSSGNTIYF
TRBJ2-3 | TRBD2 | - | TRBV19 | TGTGCCAGTAGTATAGCGGCTAGCGGGAGTCGGGCAGATACGCAGTATTTT | CASSIAASGSRADTQYF
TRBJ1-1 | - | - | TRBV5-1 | TGCGCCAGCAGAGAAAGGGGGGGAGGGACTGAAGCTTTCTTT | CASRERGGGTEAFF
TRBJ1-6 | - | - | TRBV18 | TGTGCCAGCTCACCAAAGGGAGATTCAAATTCACCCCTCCACTTT | CASSPKGDSNSPLHF
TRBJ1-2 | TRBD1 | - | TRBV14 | TGTGCCAGCAGCCGGGCCAGGGGGGTTGGCTACACCTTC | CASSRARGVGYTF
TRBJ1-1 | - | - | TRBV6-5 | TGTGCCAGCAGTTCATGGAGAAACACTGAAGCTTTCTTT | CASSSWRNTEAFF
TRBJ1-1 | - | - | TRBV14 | TGTGCCAGCAGCCTTGGACACCGGATGGGCACTGAAGCTTTCTTT | CASSLGHRMGTEAFF
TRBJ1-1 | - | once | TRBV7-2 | TGTGCCAGCAGCTTATTCAAATACACTGAAGCTTTCTTT | CASSLFKYTEAFF